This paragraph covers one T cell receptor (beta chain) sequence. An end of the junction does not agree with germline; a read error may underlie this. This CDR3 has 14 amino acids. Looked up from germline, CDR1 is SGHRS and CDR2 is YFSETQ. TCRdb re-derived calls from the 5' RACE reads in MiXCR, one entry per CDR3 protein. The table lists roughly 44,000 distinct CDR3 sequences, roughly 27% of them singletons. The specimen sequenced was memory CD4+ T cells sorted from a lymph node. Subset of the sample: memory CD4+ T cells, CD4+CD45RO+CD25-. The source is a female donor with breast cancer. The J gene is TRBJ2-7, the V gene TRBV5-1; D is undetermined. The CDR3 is CASSFDPGPYEQYF. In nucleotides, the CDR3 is TGTGCCAGCAGCTTTGACCCGGGCCCCTACGAGCAGTACTTC.